This passage covers 19 T cell receptor beta chains from one sample sequenced in a study of cytomegalovirus exposure and HLA in healthy donors. Both 60 Vbeta primers and 13 Jbeta primers went into the PCR. Assay: immunoSEQ multiplex PCR; the TCRdb copy retains only in-frame clones and omits some. This sample's table reports about 84,000 clones. The sequenced sample consisted of PBMCs. Every receptor here comes from a man aged 45-65 years in good health and CMV-seronegative.

The chain carries TRBV18 and TRBJ1-4; perhaps TRBD1 as D (6 bases). Germline V gene data show CDR1 as KGHSH and CDR2 as LQKENI. This CDR3 contains 14 residues. With 4 bases removed from V and 1 base from J, the gap between germline ends came to 7 bases. CDR3 residues: CASSRGGTNEKLFF. In DNA, the CDR3 is TGTGCCAGCTCACGAGGGGGAACTAATGAAAAACTGTTTTTT.

The rearrangement uses TRBV6-1 and TRBJ1-1, with 11 nucleotides matching TRBD1. The CDR3 runs to 14 residues. Looked up from germline, CDR1 is MNHNS and CDR2 is SASEGT. Germline trimming cut 5 bases from V and 5 bases from J; bases unmatched to any gene: 4. In DNA form, the CDR3 reads TGTGCCAGCAGTACGGGACAGGGGGGGACTGAAGCTTTCTTT. Translated, it gives CASSTGQGGTEAFF.

The rearrangement links TRBV6-6 to TRBJ1-2; a weak D match, TRBD1 (5 bases). The germline V gene encodes CDR1 MNHNY and CDR2 SVGAGI (reference sequence). This CDR3 region has 15 residues. Trimming stripped 4 bases from V and 4 bases from J, with 16 bases between. The DNA of the CDR3 is TGTGCCAGCAGTTCGGGACGCGGGGTCACCTATGGCTACACCTTC. It yields the protein CASSSGRGVTYGYTF.

This chain joins TRBV30 and TRBJ2-3; TRBD2 might be the D (5 bases). CDR1 and CDR2 from the germline V gene are GTSNPN and SVGIG (reference sequence). Trimming took off 4 bases at V and 4 bases at J, with 15 bases between the two ends. The CDR3 loop spans 14 amino acids. The CDR3 DNA reads TGTGCCTGGAAAGTCCCGGGAAGCTCAGATACGCAGTATTTT. It yields the protein CAWKVPGSSDTQYF.

V usage is TRBV28 and J usage is TRBJ1-1; a possible D gene is TRBD1 (6 bases). From germline, CDR1 is MDHEN and CDR2 SYDVKM. Deletions cut 6 bases from V and 4 bases from J, with 12 bases between. This CDR3 is built from 13 residues. In DNA form, the CDR3 reads TGTGCCAGCAGGAGGACAGTGGCCACTGAAGCTTTCTTT. Translation gives CASRRTVATEAFF.

V usage is TRBV29-1 and J usage is TRBJ1-1; possibly TRBD1 for D (5 bases). The CDR3 is made up of 14 amino acids. Per germline, CDR1 SQVTM and CDR2 ANQGSEA. Trimming removed 4 bases at V and 3 bases at J, with 15 bases between. The CDR3 region is CSVGLSLRDTEAFF. The DNA for the CDR3 is TGCAGCGTTGGCCTATCGCTCAGGGACACTGAAGCTTTCTTT.

The rearrangement joins TRBV5-4 to TRBJ2-1; D may be TRBD2 (5 bases). The CDR3 length is 16 residues. V was cut by 0 bases and J by 6 bases, with 16 bases left in between. The germline gives CDR1 SGHNT, CDR2 YYREEE (reference sequence). DNA of the CDR3: TGTGCCAGCAGCTTGGAACCGGGAAGAACCGTCAATGAGCAGTTCTTC. Its translation is CASSLEPGRTVNEQFF.

J is TRBJ1-1 and V is TRBV10-3; perhaps TRBD1 as D (5 bases). V was cut by 0 bases and J by 0 bases, with 8 bases left in between. This CDR3 region has 15 residues. The V gene's germline CDR1 is ENHRY and CDR2 SYGVKD. The CDR3 here is CAISESTGLNTEAFF. In DNA form, the CDR3 reads TGTGCCATCAGTGAGTCTACAGGTTTGAACACTGAAGCTTTCTTT.

V is TRBV5-1 and J is TRBJ2-3, with 10 bases fitting TRBD2. Germline assignment: CDR1 SGHRS and CDR2 YFSETQ. V was pared by 0 bases and J by 0 bases, with 1 base of the junction left unmatched. The CDR3 is 16 amino acids. The CDR3 DNA reads as TGCGCCAGCAGCTTGGGGACTAGCGGAAGCACAGATACGCAGTATTTT. Protein sequence: CASSLGTSGSTDTQYF.

The chain joins TRBV6-5 to TRBJ2-7; no firm D call. V was clipped by 0 bases and J by 0 bases, with 6 bases between them. Germline V gene data show CDR1 as MNHEY and CDR2 as SVGAGI. This CDR3 has 14 amino acids. The CDR3 region has the DNA TGTGCCAGCAGTTACTCTGCAGGCTCCTACGAGCAGTACTTC. Translated, it gives CASSYSAGSYEQYF.

The chain carries TRBV28 and TRBJ2-1, with TRBD1 as a possible D gene (5 bases). The CDR3 runs 13 residues. V was cut by 2 bases and J by 5 bases, with 7 bases left in between. From germline, CDR1 is MDHEN and CDR2 SYDVKM. CDR3 in DNA: TGTGCCAGCAGTTTAGCAGGGCACAATGAGCAGTTCTTC. Amino acid sequence: CASSLAGHNEQFF.

CDR3 DNA: TGCGCCAGCAGTGAAGGGTCAGGGGGTTATGAGACCCAGTACTTC. Protein sequence: CASSEGSGGYETQYF. The rearrangement uses TRBV10-1 and TRBJ2-5; 7 bases map to TRBD1. The CDR3 sequence is 15 residues long. V was pared by 3 bases and J by 5 bases, with 9 bases of the junction left unmatched. Germline CDR1 is WNHNN and CDR2 is SYGVQD (reference sequence).

CDR3 DNA: TGTGCCTGGAGTGTAGCGGGTTACTATGGCTACACCTTC. Protein product: CAWSVAGYYGYTF. The V call is TRBV30, the J call TRBJ1-2, with D unclear. The V and J ends lost 0 bases and 3 bases respectively, with 8 bases between them. The CDR3 sequence is 13 residues long. Germline CDR1 and CDR2: GTSNPN and SVGIG (reference sequence). The full variable domain, its missing parts supplied by reference TRBV30 and TRBJ1-2, is SQTIHQWPATLVQPVGSPLSLECTVEGTSNPNLYWYRQAAGRGLQLLFYSVGIGQISSEVPQNLSASRPQDRQFILSSKKLLLSDSGFYLCAWSVAGYYGYTFGSGTRLTVV.

The chain combines TRBV19 with TRBJ2-7; D possibly corresponds to TRBD2 (6 bases). Germline V gene sequence: CDR1 LNHDA, CDR2 SQIVND (reference sequence). Trimming pared 5 bases from V and 6 bases from J, leaving 14 bases between. This CDR3 comprises 13 residues. The CDR3 bases are TGTGCCAGTAGTTGGGGACTCGTCGGCGAGCAGTACTTC. As protein: CASSWGLVGEQYF.

The J gene is TRBJ2-7, the V gene TRBV10-2; D unresolved. CDR3 length: 12 amino acids. Per germline, CDR1 WSHSY and CDR2 SAAADI. V lost 7 bases, J lost 3 bases, and 10 bases lay in between. The CDR3 region is CASTPSGYEQYF. The CDR3, as DNA: TGCGCCAGCACCCCGTCCGGCTACGAGCAGTACTTC.

The genes are TRBV9 and TRBJ2-7, with 7 nucleotides matching TRBD1. Germline loops: CDR1 SGDLS, CDR2 YYNGEE. The ends lost 4 bases at V and 7 bases at J; junction bases unmatched: 14. CDR3 length: 15 residues. This CDR3 reads CASSQLQGYSREQYF. CDR3 nucleotides: TGTGCCAGCAGCCAGCTACAGGGGTATTCGCGGGAGCAGTACTTC.

This chain joins TRBV18 and TRBJ2-1; 9 bases are shared with TRBD1. The CDR3 totals 14 residues. The germline V gene encodes CDR1 KGHSH and CDR2 LQKENI. After removal of 3 bases from V and 7 bases from J, the junction contained 4 bases not matched to a gene. Here the CDR3 reads CASSPDRGSNEQFF. CDR3 sequence (DNA): TGTGCCAGCTCACCGGACAGGGGATCGAATGAGCAGTTCTTC.

This chain joins TRBV4-1 and TRBJ2-7; possibly TRBD2 for D (6 bases). This CDR3 is built from 14 residues. Trimming removed 4 bases at V and 2 bases at J, with 12 bases between. Germline CDR1 reads MGHRA; CDR2 reads YSYEKL. The CDR3 spells CASSLLAIPYEQYF. DNA for the CDR3: TGCGCCAGCAGCCTTCTAGCGATCCCCTACGAGCAGTACTTC.

The chain uses TRBV2 and TRBJ1-4; D is perhaps TRBD1 (6 bases). The germline CDR1 and CDR2 sequences are SNHLY and FYNNEI. V lost 8 bases to trimming and J lost 2 bases, with 15 bases between them. This CDR3 has 15 residues. The CDR3 DNA follows: TGTGCCAGCGGTTATACAGGGTTTACTAATGAAAAACTGTTTTTT. Its protein product is CASGYTGFTNEKLFF.